Following are 21 T cell receptor beta chains from one sample sequenced in a study of T cells after yellow fever vaccination. TCRdb used MiXCR to reprocess the 5' RACE reads, holding one entry per CDR3 protein. Seen here are fewer than 400,000 distinct CDR3 sequences, 6.2% observed once, and the top ten hold 15%. Sequencing used PBMCs, obtained 5 days after the yellow fever booster vaccination. Every receptor here comes from a man aged 25 to 40 who received the YFV17D yellow fever vaccine.

This clonotype was seen at least ten times. V gene TRBV11-1 combines with J gene TRBJ2-1, with 11 positions matching TRBD2. The CDR3 has 18 amino acids. V lost 5 bases and J lost 5; bases outside the gene matches: 14. In germline, CDR1 is SGHAT, CDR2 FQDESV (reference sequence). CDR3 in amino acids: CASSRLGASGRRDNEQFF. For the CDR3, the DNA is TGTGCCAGCAGCCGATTAGGGGCTAGCGGGAGGAGAGACAATGAGCAGTTCTTC.

This clonotype has just a few counts. The chain links TRBV6-1 to TRBJ2-4; D might be TRBD1 (6 bases). The CDR3 extends over 12 amino acids. V lost 8 bases and J 7 bases, leaving 12 bases between the germline ends. CDR1 MNHNS and CDR2 SASEGT come from the germline V gene. DNA of the CDR3: TGTGCCAGCCAGACAGGATGGAACATTCAGTACTTC. Translated, it gives CASQTGWNIQYF.

This clonotype was seen a few times. This sequence joins TRBV7-2 and TRBJ2-3, with TRBD2 identical over 7 bases. This CDR3 is built from 12 residues. Germline lookup yields CDR1 SGHTA and CDR2 FQGNSA. The trim removed 5 bases at V and 6 bases at J, leaving 2 bases unmatched. The CDR3 loop reads CASSELADTQYF. The DNA for the CDR3 is TGTGCCAGCAGCGAACTAGCGGATACGCAGTATTTT.

This clonotype was counted a few times. The CDR3 nucleotides read TGTGCCAGCAGCTTGGTAAACGGGAGATTTGAGACCCAGTACTTC. Translation: CASSLVNGRFETQYF. This rearrangement joins TRBV5-6 to TRBJ2-5; the D gene is possibly TRBD2 (6 bases). The CDR3 length is 15 residues. CDR1 and CDR2 (germline): SGHDT, YYEEEE. Trimming removed 0 bases from V and 5 bases from J, with 14 bases in between.

This clonotype was seen a few times. This rearrangement joins TRBV19 to TRBJ1-2; a weak D match, TRBD1 (5 bases). The CDR3 length is 14 residues. Trimming pared 3 bases from V and 3 bases from J, leaving 11 bases between. Per germline, CDR1 LNHDA and CDR2 SQIVND (reference sequence). For the CDR3, the DNA is TGTGCCAGTAGTATTAGTCAGGGCGACTATGGCTACACCTTC. Its protein product is CASSISQGDYGYTF.

This clonotype was recorded at least ten times. The chain employs TRBV12-3 or TRBV12-4 and TRBJ2-1; TRBD2 is a possible D gene (5 bases). The CDR3 totals 13 residues. Trimming took 8 bases from V and 4 from J, leaving 12 bases between them. The CDR3 loop is CASGGVQYNEQFF. The CDR3 nucleotides read TGTGCCAGCGGAGGCGTACAGTACAATGAGCAGTTCTTC.

This clonotype has a count of ten or more. The chain has TRBV7-2 and TRBJ2-7; 7 nucleotides line up with TRBD1. Germline CDR1 SGHTA, CDR2 FQGNSA. Losses at the gene ends were 3 bases for V and 2 bases for J; bases not matched to a gene: 4. CDR3 size: 14 residues. The CDR3 sequence: CASSLRDSTYEQYF. The CDR3 nucleotides read TGTGCCAGCAGCTTGAGGGACAGCACCTACGAGCAGTACTTC.

This clonotype was counted a few times. The chain has TRBV3-1 and TRBJ2-3, with 11 bases fitting TRBD2. The germline CDR1 and CDR2 sequences are LGHDT and YNNKEL (reference sequence). V lost 5 bases and J lost 8; bases outside the gene matches: 15. This CDR3 is built from 17 residues. DNA for the CDR3: TGTGCCAGCAGCAACAATCGACTAGCGGGACAGCCTGTTACGCAGTATTTT. It specifies CASSNNRLAGQPVTQYF.

This clonotype was seen more than once but under ten times. The chain combines TRBV28 with TRBJ2-3, with D possibly being TRBD2 (6 bases). The CDR3 has 13 residues. Trimming left V 7 bases short and J 4 bases short, with 12 bases between. Germline CDR1 reads MDHEN; CDR2 reads SYDVKM. The CDR3 spells CASTPGGADTQYF. The CDR3 region has the DNA TGTGCCAGCACCCCCGGCGGGGCAGATACGCAGTATTTT.

The V and J genes are TRBV7-2 and TRBJ2-3; D unresolved. Trimming pared 5 bases from V and 6 bases from J, leaving 9 bases between. There are 12 residues in the CDR3. Germline V gene data show CDR1 as SGHTA and CDR2 as FQGNSA. The CDR3 loop is CASSPRDDTQYF. The CDR3, as DNA: TGTGCCAGCAGCCCCCGAGACGATACGCAGTATTTT.

This clonotype was seen repeatedly, ten times or more. The CDR3 region is CSARDPAGGPGNEQFF. CDR3 sequence (DNA): TGCAGTGCTAGAGATCCGGCGGGAGGGCCGGGAAATGAGCAGTTCTTC. The V and J genes are TRBV20-1 and TRBJ2-1; 9 nucleotides line up with TRBD2. The J segment lost 7 bases and the V segment lost 0 bases, leaving 10 bases of the junction unmatched. Germline values: CDR1 DFQATT, CDR2 SNEGSKA (reference sequence). The CDR3 is 16 residues long.

This clonotype came up a few times. Here the CDR3 DNA reads TGTGCCAGTAGTATACAGGATCAGCCCCAGCATTTT. It encodes CASSIQDQPQHF. J is TRBJ1-5 and V is TRBV19; D gene uncertain. The V and J ends lost 2 bases and 5 bases respectively, with 4 bases between them. The CDR3 has 12 residues. Germline V lookup: CDR1 LNHDA, CDR2 SQIVND (reference sequence).

This clonotype has just a few counts. The chain uses TRBV12-3 or TRBV12-4 and TRBJ2-6; D perhaps matches TRBD1 (5 bases). The ends were cut back, 1 base at V and 1 base at J, with 17 bases in the middle. The CDR3 runs to 19 residues. The CDR3 spells CASSLGMTSQASGANVLTF. DNA of the CDR3: TGTGCCAGCAGTTTAGGGATGACATCACAGGCATCTGGGGCCAACGTCCTGACTTTC.

The sample holds many counts of this clonotype. The chain employs TRBV4-2 and TRBJ2-3, with 15 positions matching TRBD2. The CDR3 totals 18 residues. The germline V gene has CDR1 LGHNA and CDR2 YNFKEQ. V lost 4 bases, J lost 1 base, and 6 bases stayed unmatched. The CDR3 sequence is CASSRGLAGGERTDTQYF. The CDR3 DNA sequence: TGTGCCAGCAGCCGGGGACTAGCGGGAGGTGAGCGCACAGATACGCAGTATTTT.

This clonotype was seen a handful of times. This chain links TRBV10-3 with TRBJ1-4; D unresolved. CDR1 is ENHRY and CDR2 is SYGVKD in the germline V gene. CDR3 length: 13 residues. V was shortened by 4 bases and J by 8 bases, with 11 bases between the two germline ends. The CDR3 region is CAISAQEREKLFF. The CDR3 DNA reads TGTGCCATCAGTGCTCAGGAGCGAGAAAAACTGTTTTTT.

This clonotype was detected a few times. The chain employs TRBV3-1 and TRBJ2-3, with TRBD1 as a possible D gene (6 bases). The CDR3 runs to 14 residues. Germline V lookup: CDR1 LGHDT, CDR2 YNNKEL (reference sequence). V lost 6 bases and J 5 bases, leaving 15 bases between the germline ends. In nucleotides, the CDR3 is TGTGCCAGCAGATCAACAGGGTGGGGAGATACGCAGTATTTT. It is translated as CASRSTGWGDTQYF.

This clonotype was recorded many times. The V and J genes are TRBV29-1 and TRBJ2-1, with TRBD2 matching over 10 bases. Per the germline V gene, CDR1 is SQVTM and CDR2 is ANQGSEA. V shed 7 bases and J 4 bases; nucleotides not matched to a gene: 10. The CDR3 is 15 residues long. The CDR3 bases are TGCAGCGCACTAGCGGGAACCCCGGCTTACAATGAGCAGTTCTTC. Protein product: CSALAGTPAYNEQFF.

V is TRBV29-1 and J is TRBJ2-5; D remains unclear. There are 11 residues in the CDR3. From germline, CDR1 is SQVTM and CDR2 ANQGSEA. V was trimmed by 6 bases and J by 5 bases, leaving 10 bases between them. CDR3 DNA: TGCAGCGTCGTACCAGCGGAGACCCAGTACTTC. Residues: CSVVPAETQYF.

This clonotype was picked up a small number of times. CDR3: CTPRQNFVAYEQYF. CDR3 nucleotide sequence: TGCACCCCGAGGCAGAATTTCGTAGCCTACGAGCAGTACTTC. The chain has TRBV20-1 and TRBJ2-7; D unclear. CDR1 DFQATT and CDR2 SNEGSKA come from the germline V gene (reference sequence). The CDR3 contains 14 residues.

This clonotype was detected ten times or more. The chain couples TRBV10-1 to TRBJ2-3, with 8 bases aligning to TRBD1. Trimming cost V 1 base and J 2 bases; bases outside gene matches: 8. The V gene's germline CDR1 is WNHNN and CDR2 SYGVQD (reference sequence). The CDR3 covers 17 residues. The CDR3 bases are TGCGCCAGCAGTGAGTTCGACGGGACAGGTTCCACAGATACGCAGTATTTT. It codes for CASSEFDGTGSTDTQYF.

This clonotype was counted at least ten times. This sequence joins TRBV5-6 and TRBJ2-2, with 8 bases lining up with TRBD2. The V gene end was trimmed by 6 bases and the J gene end by 0 bases; junction bases not matched to a gene: 10. CDR3 length: 17 amino acids. The germline gives CDR1 SGHDT, CDR2 YYEEEE. CDR3 sequence (DNA): TGTGCCAGCACCGCTCCCCCACTAGCGGCGAACACCGGGGAGCTGTTTTTT. Amino acid sequence: CASTAPPLAANTGELFF.